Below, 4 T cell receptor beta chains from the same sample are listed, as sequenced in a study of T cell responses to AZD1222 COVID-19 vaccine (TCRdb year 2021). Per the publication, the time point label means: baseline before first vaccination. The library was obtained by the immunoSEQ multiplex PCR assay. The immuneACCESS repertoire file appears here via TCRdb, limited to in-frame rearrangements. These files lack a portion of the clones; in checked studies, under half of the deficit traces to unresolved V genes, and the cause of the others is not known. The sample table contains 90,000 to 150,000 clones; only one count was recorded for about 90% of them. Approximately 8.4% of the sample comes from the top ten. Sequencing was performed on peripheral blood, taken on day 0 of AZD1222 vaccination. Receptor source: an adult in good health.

CDR3 loop: CASSSSQGAREKLFF. For the CDR3, the DNA is TGTGCCAGCAGCTCCTCACAGGGGGCGCGTGAAAAACTGTTTTTT. This chain uses TRBV5-5 with TRBJ1-4; TRBD1 aligns across 9 bases. The CDR3 is made up of 15 amino acids. V dropped 3 bases and J dropped 7; count of bases not matched to a gene: 7. Germline CDR1 SGHKS, CDR2 YYEKEE (reference sequence).

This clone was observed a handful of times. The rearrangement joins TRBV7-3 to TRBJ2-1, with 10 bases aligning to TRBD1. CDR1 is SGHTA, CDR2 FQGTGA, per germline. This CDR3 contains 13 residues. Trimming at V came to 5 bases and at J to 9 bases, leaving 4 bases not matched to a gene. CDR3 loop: CASSRQGAVEQFF. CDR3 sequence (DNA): TGTGCCAGCAGCCGACAGGGGGCGGTTGAGCAGTTCTTC.

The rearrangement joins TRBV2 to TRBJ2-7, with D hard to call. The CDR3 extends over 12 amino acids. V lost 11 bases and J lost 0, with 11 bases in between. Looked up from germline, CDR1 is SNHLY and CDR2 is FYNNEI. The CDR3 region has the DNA TGTGCCTTTACATCATCCTCCTACGAGCAGTACTTC. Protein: CAFTSSSYEQYF. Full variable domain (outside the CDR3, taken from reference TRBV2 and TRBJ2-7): EPEVTQTPSHQVTQMGQEVILRCVPISNHLYFYWYRQILGQKVEFLVSFYNNEISEKSEIFDDQFSVERPDGSNFTLKIRSTKLEDSAMYFCAFTSSSYEQYFGPGTRLTVT.

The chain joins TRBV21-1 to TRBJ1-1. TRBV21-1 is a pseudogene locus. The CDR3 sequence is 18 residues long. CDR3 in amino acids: CASSKVLPSDLRDTEAFF. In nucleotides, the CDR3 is TGTGCCAGCAGCAAAGTCCTCCCTTCGGACCTAAGGGACACTGAAGCTTTCTTT.